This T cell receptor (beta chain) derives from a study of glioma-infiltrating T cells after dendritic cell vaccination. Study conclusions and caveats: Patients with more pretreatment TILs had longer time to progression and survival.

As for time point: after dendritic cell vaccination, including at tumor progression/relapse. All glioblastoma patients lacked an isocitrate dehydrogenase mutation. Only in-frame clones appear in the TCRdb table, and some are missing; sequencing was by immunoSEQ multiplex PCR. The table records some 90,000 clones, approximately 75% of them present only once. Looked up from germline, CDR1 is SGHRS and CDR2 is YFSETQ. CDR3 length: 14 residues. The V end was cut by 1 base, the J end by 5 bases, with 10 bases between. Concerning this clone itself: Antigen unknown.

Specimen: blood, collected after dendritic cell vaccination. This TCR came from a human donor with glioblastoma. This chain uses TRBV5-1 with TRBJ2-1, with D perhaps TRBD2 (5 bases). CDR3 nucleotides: TGCGCCAGCAGCTTGTTAGGGAGAAACAATGAGCAGTTCTTC. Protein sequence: CASSLLGRNNEQFF.